The 22 T cell receptor beta chains presented below share a single source sample, sequenced in a study of blood T cell repertoires in COVID-19. Generated by immunoSEQ multiplex PCR, the TCRdb table keeps only in-frame clones and is missing some. This sample has 150,000 to 200,000 clones; 92% occur once, and the top ten carry more than 4.5%. Sample: peripheral blood. These receptors all stem from a man aged 30 to 45 with COVID-19, enrolled during active disease.

The chain couples TRBV5-5 to TRBJ2-1, with D perhaps TRBD1 (6 bases). CDR1 is SGHKS and CDR2 is YYEKEE in the germline V gene (reference sequence). With 1 base removed from V and 3 bases from J, the gap between germline ends came to 11 bases. The CDR3 totals 15 residues. CDR3 DNA sequence: TGTGCCAGCAGCTTGATCGGACAGCGCTACAATGAGCAGTTCTTC. It translates to CASSLIGQRYNEQFF.

The sample holds one count of this clone. This sequence joins TRBV4-3 and TRBJ2-1; TRBD1 is a possible D gene (6 bases). Germline V lookup: CDR1 LGHNA, CDR2 YSLEER. V dropped 4 bases and J dropped 5 bases, with 12 bases sitting between them. The CDR3 extends over 14 amino acids. DNA for the CDR3: TGCGCCAGCAGCCGATTGACAGGTGACAATGAGCAGTTCTTC. Translated: CASSRLTGDNEQFF.

The CDR3, as DNA: TGTGCCAGTAGGAATCCGGGACAGGGGTCCTACGAGCAGTACTTC. Amino acid sequence: CASRNPGQGSYEQYF. The rearrangement links TRBV19 to TRBJ2-7; TRBD1 matches at 10 bases. Trimming cost V 6 bases and J 1 base; bases outside gene matches: 6. This CDR3 has 15 residues. The germline gives CDR1 LNHDA, CDR2 SQIVND (reference sequence).

This chain links TRBV5-4 with TRBJ2-3; TRBD2 matches 11 bases. Trimming removed 8 bases from V and 5 bases from J; junction bases left unmatched: 16. Germline V gene sequence: CDR1 SGHNT, CDR2 YYREEE (reference sequence). The CDR3 sequence is 17 residues long. The CDR3: CASPGGVSGRAVDTQYF. For the CDR3, the DNA is TGTGCCAGTCCGGGAGGTGTTAGCGGGAGGGCGGTAGATACGCAGTATTTT.

The chain is built from TRBV5-1 and TRBJ2-1, with unresolved D. This CDR3 contains 13 residues. The germline V and J ends were trimmed by 0 bases and 6 bases, with 7 bases remaining between them. Germline values: CDR1 SGHRS, CDR2 YFSETQ. The CDR3 sequence is CASSLARANEQFF. CDR3 DNA: TGCGCCAGCAGCTTGGCCCGCGCCAATGAGCAGTTCTTC.

This sequence joins TRBV29-1 and TRBJ1-1; possibly TRBD1 for D (6 bases). V gave up 3 bases and J gave up 4 bases, with 18 bases separating them. The germline gives CDR1 SQVTM, CDR2 ANQGSEA. The CDR3 is made up of 15 amino acids. CDR3 nucleotides: TGCAGCGTTGAGTTAGGGGGGGTAGTGGGCACTGAAGCTTTCTTT. This gives the protein CSVELGGVVGTEAFF.

The chain employs TRBV9 and TRBJ2-4, with 7 bases aligning to TRBD1. The V gene's germline CDR1 is SGDLS and CDR2 YYNGEE. The junction had 8 bases not matched to a gene; V was cut back by 3 bases and J by 8 bases. The CDR3 is made up of 14 amino acids. The CDR3 DNA sequence: TGTGCCAGCAGCGACTCATCAGGGGGAGACATTCAGTACTTC. Translated, it gives CASSDSSGGDIQYF.

V and J are TRBV7-3 and TRBJ2-2, with 8 bases identical to TRBD1. CDR1 is SGHTA, CDR2 FQGTGA, per germline. The trim removed 1 base at V and 2 bases at J, leaving 3 bases unmatched. CDR3 size: 16 residues. CDR3 DNA: TGTGCCAGCAGCTTAAGAGGGACAGGCAACACCGGGGAGCTGTTTTTT. Translating gives CASSLRGTGNTGELFF.

This clone was detected once. This chain connects TRBV4-3 to TRBJ2-3; 10 bases are shared with TRBD2. The CDR3 covers 17 residues. The J segment lost 1 base and the V segment lost 0 bases, leaving 4 bases of the junction unmatched. Germline CDR1 reads LGHNA; CDR2 reads YSLEER. The CDR3 DNA follows: TGCGCCAGCAGCCAAGAAGCTAGCGGGAGAGGCACAGATACGCAGTATTTT. This sequence encodes CASSQEASGRGTDTQYF.

This clone was found once. This chain links TRBV4-3 with TRBJ2-3; 10 positions agree with TRBD1. CDR3 length: 16 residues. CDR1 and CDR2 from the germline V gene are LGHNA and YSLEER. Trimming cost V 4 bases and J 2 bases; bases outside gene matches: 6. The chain's CDR3 is CASSPGGTGVTDTQYF. The CDR3 DNA reads as TGCGCCAGCAGCCCGGGGGGGACAGGGGTCACAGATACGCAGTATTTT.

This clone has only one observation. The genes are TRBV18 and TRBJ1-1; D may be TRBD1 (5 bases). The CDR3 length is 14 residues. V lost 5 bases and J 5 bases, leaving 15 bases between the germline ends. Germline lookup yields CDR1 KGHSH and CDR2 LQKENI. The CDR3 DNA reads TGTGCCAGCTCAACGGCAGGGCCGAGGACTGAAGCTTTCTTT. As protein: CASSTAGPRTEAFF.

The rearrangement joins TRBV19 to TRBJ2-3, with 8 nucleotides matching TRBD2. The CDR3 has 19 residues. The junction had 15 bases not matched to a gene; V was cut back by 3 bases and J by 1 base. The V gene's germline CDR1 is LNHDA and CDR2 SQIVND (reference sequence). CDR3 nucleotides: TGTGCCAGTAGTATGTTCTGGCGGGGGGAAGGGTGGGGCACAGATACGCAGTATTTT. This gives the protein CASSMFWRGEGWGTDTQYF.

The rearrangement uses TRBV11-2 and TRBJ1-2; D possibly corresponds to TRBD1 (6 bases). V was pared by 0 bases and J by 8 bases, with 7 bases between. The CDR3 covers 12 residues. CDR1 SGHAT and CDR2 FQNNGV come from the germline V gene. As DNA, the CDR3 is TGTGCCAGCAGCTTAGATACAGGGGGCTACACCTTC. Residues: CASSLDTGGYTF.

The V and J genes are TRBV7-9 and TRBJ1-4; 8 nucleotides agree with TRBD1. The V gene's germline CDR1 is SEHNR and CDR2 FQNEAQ (reference sequence). The CDR3 sequence is 14 residues long. Unmatched junction bases numbered 5, after V lost 3 bases and J lost 8 bases. CDR3: CASSFGTGQEKLFF. The CDR3 DNA follows: TGTGCCAGCAGCTTCGGGACAGGCCAAGAAAAACTGTTTTTT. The variable domain in full, completed from reference TRBV7-9 and TRBJ1-4, reads DTGVSQNPRHKITKRGQNVTFRCDPISEHNRLYWYRQTLGQGPEFLTYFQNEAQLEKSRLLSDRFSAERPKGSFSTLEIQRTEQGDSAMYLCASSFGTGQEKLFFGSGTQLSVL.

The rearrangement uses TRBV7-9 and TRBJ1-3; D gene uncertain. The V gene lost 0 bases and the J gene lost 2 bases, with 2 bases spanning the gap. Germline assignment: CDR1 SEHNR and CDR2 FQNEAQ (reference sequence). The CDR3 runs to 13 residues. The CDR3 spells CASSLATGNTIYF. The CDR3 region has the DNA TGTGCCAGCAGCTTAGCTACTGGAAACACCATATATTTT.

The V call is TRBV13, the J call TRBJ1-2; 12 bases fit TRBD1. This CDR3 contains 16 residues. The germline gives CDR1 PRHDT, CDR2 FYEKMQ (reference sequence). V lost 7 bases to trimming and J lost 2 bases; unmatched junction nucleotides: 8. CDR3 sequence: CASNPGTGGRNYGYTF. The CDR3 DNA reads TGTGCCAGCAACCCCGGGACAGGGGGCAGAAACTATGGCTACACCTTC.

This chain connects TRBV24-1 to TRBJ1-2; D remains ambiguous. Trimming pared 5 bases from V and 1 base from J, leaving 10 bases between. Germline V CDR1 and CDR2: KGHDR, SFDVKD. The CDR3 length is 14 residues. The CDR3 coding sequence is TGTGCCACCAGTGTGATGACACTTAACTATGGCTACACCTTC. Translating it yields CATSVMTLNYGYTF.

The chain employs TRBV19 and TRBJ2-3, with TRBD1 as a possible D gene (8 bases). This CDR3 comprises 14 residues. Germline values: CDR1 LNHDA, CDR2 SQIVND (reference sequence). V lost 9 bases to trimming and J lost 1 base, with 14 bases between them. The CDR3 DNA follows: TGTGCCAGCCGGACAGGGAGGGGCACAGATACGCAGTATTTT. Residues: CASRTGRGTDTQYF.

This chain uses TRBV2 with TRBJ2-1; 10 bases map to TRBD1. Germline CDR1 SNHLY, CDR2 FYNNEI. Trimming cost V 6 bases and J 4 bases; bases outside gene matches: 6. The CDR3 has 15 residues. The CDR3 DNA reads TGTGCCAGCAGAGGACCGGGACAGGGGTACAATGAGCAGTTCTTC. Encoded protein: CASRGPGQGYNEQFF.

This sequence joins TRBV9 and TRBJ2-3, with 11 bases matching TRBD2. Trimming took 3 bases from V and 4 from J; bases not matched to a gene: 7. The germline gives CDR1 SGDLS, CDR2 YYNGEE. The CDR3 loop spans 16 amino acids. The CDR3 loop is CASSALAGGPSDTQYF. In DNA, the CDR3 is TGTGCCAGCAGCGCCTTAGCGGGAGGGCCCTCAGATACGCAGTATTTT.

This chain joins TRBV7-3 and TRBJ1-1; 9 bases are a match to TRBD1. The CDR3 length is 14 residues. V was pared by 6 bases and J by 3 bases, with 5 bases of the junction left unmatched. CDR1 is SGHTA, CDR2 FQGTGA, per germline. CDR3 loop: CASSRQGGDTEAFF. The CDR3 DNA sequence: TGTGCCAGCAGTAGACAGGGGGGTGACACTGAAGCTTTCTTT.

J is TRBJ1-2 and V is TRBV4-3, with 9 nucleotides matching TRBD1. The length of the CDR3 is 17 residues. From germline, CDR1 is LGHNA and CDR2 YSLEER. The J segment lost 5 bases and the V segment lost 1 base, leaving 11 bases of the junction unmatched. CDR3 in amino acids: CASSQVQGAFRRYGYTF. CDR3 bases: TGCGCCAGCAGCCAAGTACAGGGGGCATTTCGGAGGTATGGCTACACCTTC.